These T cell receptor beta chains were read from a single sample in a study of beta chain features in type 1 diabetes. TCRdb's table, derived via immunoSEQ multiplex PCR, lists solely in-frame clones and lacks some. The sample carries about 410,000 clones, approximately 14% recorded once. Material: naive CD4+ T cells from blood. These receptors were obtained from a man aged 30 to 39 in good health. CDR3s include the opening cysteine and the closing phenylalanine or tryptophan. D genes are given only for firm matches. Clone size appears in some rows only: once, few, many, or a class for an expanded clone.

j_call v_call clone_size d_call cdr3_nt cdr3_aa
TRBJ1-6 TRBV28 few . TGTGCCAGCAGAGACTATAATTCACCCCTCCACTTT CASRDYNSPLHF
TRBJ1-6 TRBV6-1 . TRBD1 TGTGCCAGCAGTGAGACTCAGGACAGGGGCTATAATTCACCCCTCCACTTT CASSETQDRGYNSPLHF
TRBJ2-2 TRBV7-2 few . TGTGCCAGCAGCTTAGGGCAGGGGATTCGCACCGGGGAGCTGTTTTTT CASSLGQGIRTGELFF
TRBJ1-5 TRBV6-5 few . TGTGCCAGCAGAGGACAGAGCAATCAGCCCCAGCATTTT CASRGQSNQPQHF
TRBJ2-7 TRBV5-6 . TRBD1 TGTGCCAGCAGCGGAATGGACAGGGGGATCGGCTACGAGCAGTACTTC CASSGMDRGIGYEQYF
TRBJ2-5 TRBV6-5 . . TGTGCCAGCAGCCGATCTGAGGGCCAAGAGACCCAGTACTTC CASSRSEGQETQYF
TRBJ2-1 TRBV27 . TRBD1 TGTGCCAGCAGTTTGAGACAGGGGTCCTACAATGAGCAGTTCTTC CASSLRQGSYNEQFF
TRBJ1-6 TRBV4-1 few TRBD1 TGCGCCAGCAGCCAAACAGGGACAGGCCATTCACCCCTCCACTTT CASSQTGTGHSPLHF
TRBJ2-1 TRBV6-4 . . TGTGCCAATTCCCGGGACACAGATCTACAGTTCTTC CANSRDTDLQFF
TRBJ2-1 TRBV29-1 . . TGCAGCGTTGAATCCGGGAACAATGAGCAGTTCTTC CSVESGNNEQFF
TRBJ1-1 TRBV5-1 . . TGCGCCAGCAGCTCGGCTTTGAACACTGAAGCTTTCTTT CASSSALNTEAFF
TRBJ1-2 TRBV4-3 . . TGCGCCAGCAGCCAAGATTTCGGACAGAACTATGGCTACACCTTC CASSQDFGQNYGYTF
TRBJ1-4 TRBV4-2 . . TGTGCCAGCAGCCAAGGGACGCCTCCAACTAATGAAAAACTGTTTTTT CASSQGTPPTNEKLFF
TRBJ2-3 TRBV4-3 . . TGCGCCAGCAGCCAAGATTTCGCAGATACGCAGTATTTT CASSQDFADTQYF
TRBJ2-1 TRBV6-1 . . TGTGCCAGCAGTAGGCCGGACAATGAGCAGTTCTTC CASSRPDNEQFF
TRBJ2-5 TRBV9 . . TGTGCCAGCAGCGCGTATAGCGGACCACAAGAGACCCAGTACTTC CASSAYSGPQETQYF
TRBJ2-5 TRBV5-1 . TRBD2 TGCGCCAGCAGCTCCGGAGCGGGGGGAGGAGGAGAGACCCAGTACTTC CASSSGAGGGGETQYF